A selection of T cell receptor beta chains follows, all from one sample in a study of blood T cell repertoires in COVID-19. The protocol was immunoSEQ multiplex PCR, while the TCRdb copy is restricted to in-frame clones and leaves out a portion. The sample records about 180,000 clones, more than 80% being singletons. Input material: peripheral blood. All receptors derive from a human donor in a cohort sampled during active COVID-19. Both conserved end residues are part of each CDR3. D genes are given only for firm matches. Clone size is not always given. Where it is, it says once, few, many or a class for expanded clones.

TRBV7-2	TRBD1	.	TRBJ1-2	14	CASSLARTGPGYTF	TGTGCCAGCAGCTTAGCGCGGACAGGGCCTGGCTACACCTTC
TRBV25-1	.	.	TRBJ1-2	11	CATFGGYGYTF	TGTGCCACCTTCGGAGGATATGGCTACACCTTC
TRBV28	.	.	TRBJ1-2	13	CASSYDKNYGYTF	TGTGCCAGCAGCTACGACAAGAACTATGGCTACACCTTC
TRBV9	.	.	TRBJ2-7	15	CASSVGATGLYEQYF	TGTGCCAGCAGCGTAGGCGCGACGGGACTCTACGAGCAGTACTTC
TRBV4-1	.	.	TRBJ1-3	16	CASSQDNTLSGNTIYF	TGCGCCAGCAGCCAAGATAACACCCTGTCTGGAAACACCATATATTTT
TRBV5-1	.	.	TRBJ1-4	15	CASSLVGRDDEKLFF	TGCGCCAGCAGCTTGGTAGGCAGGGATGATGAAAAACTGTTTTTT
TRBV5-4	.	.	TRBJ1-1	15	CASSFWGPLNTEAFF	TGTGCCAGCAGCTTTTGGGGGCCCTTGAACACTGAAGCTTTCTTT
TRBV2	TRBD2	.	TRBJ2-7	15	CASSSPGTRVYEQYF	TGTGCCAGCAGTAGTCCCGGGACTAGAGTCTACGAGCAGTACTTC
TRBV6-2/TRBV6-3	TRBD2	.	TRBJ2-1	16	CASSYSTSGGGNEQFF	TGTGCCAGCAGTTACTCGACTAGCGGGGGGGGCAATGAGCAGTTCTTC
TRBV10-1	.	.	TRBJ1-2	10	CASHPGGYTF	TGCGCCAGCCACCCAGGTGGCTACACCTTC
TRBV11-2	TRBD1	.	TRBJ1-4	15	CASSARQGNGEKLFF	TGTGCCAGCAGCGCTCGACAGGGGAATGGTGAAAAACTGTTTTTT
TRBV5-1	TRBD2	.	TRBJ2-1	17	CASSLAAVAGGLNEQFF	TGCGCCAGCAGCTTGGCTGCTGTAGCGGGGGGCCTCAATGAGCAGTTCTTC
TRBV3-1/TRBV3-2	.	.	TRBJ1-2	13	CASSQGGSRGYTF	TGTGCCAGCAGCCAAGGCGGGAGCCGTGGCTACACCTTC
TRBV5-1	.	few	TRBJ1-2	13	CASARNRDDGYTF	TGCGCCAGCGCTAGGAACAGGGATGATGGCTACACCTTC
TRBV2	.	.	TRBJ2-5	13	CASTDGNEETQYF	TGTGCCAGCACGGACGGGAACGAGGAGACCCAGTACTTC
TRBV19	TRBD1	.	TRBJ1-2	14	CASSTDRVNYGYTF	TGTGCCAGTAGTACGGACAGGGTAAACTATGGCTACACCTTC